One TCR beta chain is described in this entry. This sample is drawn from a study of regulatory T cells in long-lasting Graves disease. This CDR3 region has 14 residues. V was shortened by 0 bases and J by 6 bases, with 12 bases between the two germline ends. Germline values: CDR1 SGDLS, CDR2 YYNGEE. Researchers made TCR beta libraries by using iRepertoire HTBI primers and running Arm-PCR on CDR3 regions. TCRdb re-derived calls from the multiplex PCR reads in MiXCR, one entry per CDR3 protein. The sample holds 500,000 or so distinct CDR3 sequences, roughly 15% seen once. Time point described: newly diagnosed GD, antithyroid drugs for less than 3 months. Construction of the TCR library relied on RNA isolated from PBMCs. These records were also assigned to another study, of T cells in Graves' hyperthyroidism and ophthalmopathy.

This TCR derives from a woman in her 50s with Graves disease. The chain has TRBV9 and TRBJ1-1; D remains unclear. Source: peripheral blood mononuclear cells (PBMCs), taken at new diagnosis, from a patient treated with antithyroid drugs. CDR3 loop: CASSVAPEGAEAFF. In nucleotides, the CDR3 is TGTGCCAGCAGCGTAGCCCCCGAGGGCGCTGAAGCTTTCTTT.